The clone carrying this T cell receptor (beta chain) was observed many times. With a J-beta primer mix and a sample-barcoded 5' primer, a second PCR ran about 7 to 11 cycles. TCRdb analysed the 5' RACE reads with MiXCR anew, one entry per CDR3 protein. The data hold approximately 790,000 distinct CDR3 sequences, with about 62% observed a single time. The sample originates from a study of blood T cells in healthy people across ages. CDR3 size: 13 residues. The germline V gene has CDR1 SGDLS and CDR2 YYNGEE. Trimming pared 1 base from V and 3 bases from J, leaving 5 bases between. The clonotype originates from a man aged 30 to 45 in good health. The rearrangement links TRBV9 to TRBJ2-1, with D unresolved. Specimen: blood. Written as DNA, the CDR3 is TGTGCCAGCAGCGTAACAGACTACAATGAGCAGTTCTTC. Amino acids: CASSVTDYNEQFF. Based on the CDR3 plus reference TRBV9 and TRBJ2-1, the full variable domain is DSGVTQTPKHLITATGQRVTLRCSPRSGDLSVYWYQQSLDQGLQFLIQYYNGEERAKGNILERFSAQQFPDLHSELNLSSLELGDSALYFCASSVTDYNEQFFGPGTRLTVL.